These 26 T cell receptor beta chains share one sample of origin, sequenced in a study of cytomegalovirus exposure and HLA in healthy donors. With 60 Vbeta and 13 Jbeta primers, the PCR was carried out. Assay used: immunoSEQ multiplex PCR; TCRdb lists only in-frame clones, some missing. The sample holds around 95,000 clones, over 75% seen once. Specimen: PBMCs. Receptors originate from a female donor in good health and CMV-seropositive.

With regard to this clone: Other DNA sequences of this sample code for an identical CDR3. In nucleotides, the CDR3 is TGTGCCAGCTCACCGGCGGGCCAAGAGACCCAGTACTTC. This gives the protein CASSPAGQETQYF. This chain uses TRBV18 with TRBJ2-5; the D gene is possibly TRBD2 (5 bases). V gave up 3 bases and J gave up 1 base, with 6 bases separating them. The CDR3 totals 13 residues. The germline V gene encodes CDR1 KGHSH and CDR2 LQKENI.

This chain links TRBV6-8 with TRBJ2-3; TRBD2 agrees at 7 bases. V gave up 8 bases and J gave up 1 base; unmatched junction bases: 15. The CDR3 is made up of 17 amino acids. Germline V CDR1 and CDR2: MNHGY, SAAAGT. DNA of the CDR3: TGTGCCAGCCGCCGCACCGGGGGAGGGTCGGGCACAGATACGCAGTATTTT. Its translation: CASRRTGGGSGTDTQYF.

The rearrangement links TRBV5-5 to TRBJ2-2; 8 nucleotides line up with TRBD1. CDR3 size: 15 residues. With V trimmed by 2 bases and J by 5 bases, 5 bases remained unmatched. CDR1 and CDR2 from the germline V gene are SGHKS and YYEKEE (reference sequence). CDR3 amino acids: CASSFPRQGTGELFF. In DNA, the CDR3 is TGTGCCAGCAGCTTCCCTCGACAGGGGACCGGGGAGCTGTTTTTT.

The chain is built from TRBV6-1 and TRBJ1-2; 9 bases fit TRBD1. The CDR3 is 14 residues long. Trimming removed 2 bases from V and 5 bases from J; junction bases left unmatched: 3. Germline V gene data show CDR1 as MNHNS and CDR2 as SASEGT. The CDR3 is CASSEIQGAYGYTF. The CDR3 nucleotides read TGTGCCAGCAGTGAAATACAGGGGGCTTATGGCTACACCTTC.

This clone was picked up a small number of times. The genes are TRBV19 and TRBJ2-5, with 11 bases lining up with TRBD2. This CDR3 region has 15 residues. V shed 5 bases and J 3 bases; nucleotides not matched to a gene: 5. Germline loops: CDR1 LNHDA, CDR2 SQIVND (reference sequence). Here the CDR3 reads CASSSPGLAEETQYF. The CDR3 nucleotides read TGTGCCAGTAGTTCTCCGGGACTAGCGGAAGAGACCCAGTACTTC.

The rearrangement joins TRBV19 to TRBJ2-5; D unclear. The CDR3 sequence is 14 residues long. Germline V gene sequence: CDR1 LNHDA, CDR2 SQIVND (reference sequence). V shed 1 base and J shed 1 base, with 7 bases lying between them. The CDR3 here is CASSIVASQETQYF. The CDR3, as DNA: TGTGCCAGTAGTATAGTGGCTAGCCAAGAGACCCAGTACTTC. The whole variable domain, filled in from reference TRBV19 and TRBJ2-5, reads DGGITQSPKYLFRKEGQNVTLSCEQNLNHDAMYWYRQDPGQGLRLIYYSQIVNDFQKGDIAEGYSVSREKKESFPLTVTSAQKNPTAFYLCASSIVASQETQYFGPGTRLLVL.

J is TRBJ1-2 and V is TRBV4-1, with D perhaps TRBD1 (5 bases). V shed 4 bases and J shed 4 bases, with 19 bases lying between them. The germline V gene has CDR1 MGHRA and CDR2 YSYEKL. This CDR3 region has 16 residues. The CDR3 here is CASSPITGGAGYGYTF. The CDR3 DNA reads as TGCGCCAGCAGCCCTATTACAGGAGGAGCGGGCTATGGCTACACCTTC.

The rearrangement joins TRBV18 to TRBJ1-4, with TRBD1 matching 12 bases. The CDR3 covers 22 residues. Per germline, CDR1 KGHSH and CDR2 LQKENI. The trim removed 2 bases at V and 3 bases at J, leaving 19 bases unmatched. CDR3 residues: CASSPDTHTGTGGGGPNEKLFF. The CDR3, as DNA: TGTGCCAGCTCACCAGATACACACACCGGGACAGGGGGCGGTGGACCTAATGAAAAACTGTTTTTT.

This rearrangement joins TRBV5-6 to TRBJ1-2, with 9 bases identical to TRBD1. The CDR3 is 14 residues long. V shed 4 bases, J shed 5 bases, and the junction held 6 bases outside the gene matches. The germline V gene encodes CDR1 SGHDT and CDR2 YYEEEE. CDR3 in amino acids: CASSPVGQGYGYTF. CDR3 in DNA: TGTGCCAGCAGCCCGGTCGGACAGGGGTATGGCTACACCTTC.

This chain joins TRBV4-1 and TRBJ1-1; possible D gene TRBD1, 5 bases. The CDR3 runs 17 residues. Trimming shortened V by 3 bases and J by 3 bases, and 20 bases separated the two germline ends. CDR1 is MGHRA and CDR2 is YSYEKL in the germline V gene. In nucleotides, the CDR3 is TGCGCCAGCAGCCACAAGGTGTCGGGGGATTTTGACACTGAAGCTTTCTTT. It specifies CASSHKVSGDFDTEAFF.

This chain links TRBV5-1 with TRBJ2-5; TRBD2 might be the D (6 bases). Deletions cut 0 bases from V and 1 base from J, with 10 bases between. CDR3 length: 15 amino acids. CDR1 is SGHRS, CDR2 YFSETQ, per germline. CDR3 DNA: TGCGCCAGCAGCTTGGGCCCCGGGGGCCAAGAGACCCAGTACTTC. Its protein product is CASSLGPGGQETQYF.

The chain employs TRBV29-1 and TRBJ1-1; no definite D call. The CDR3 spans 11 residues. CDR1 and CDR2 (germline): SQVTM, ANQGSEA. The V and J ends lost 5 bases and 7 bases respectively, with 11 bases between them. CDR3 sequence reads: CSVLIGSEAFF. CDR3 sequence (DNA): TGCAGCGTTCTAATCGGGAGTGAAGCTTTCTTT.

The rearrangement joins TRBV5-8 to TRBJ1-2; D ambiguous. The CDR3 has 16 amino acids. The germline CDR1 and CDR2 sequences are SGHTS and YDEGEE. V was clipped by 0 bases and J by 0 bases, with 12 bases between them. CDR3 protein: CASSLERELANYGYTF. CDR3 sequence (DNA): TGTGCCAGCAGCTTGGAGAGGGAGCTAGCTAACTATGGCTACACCTTC.

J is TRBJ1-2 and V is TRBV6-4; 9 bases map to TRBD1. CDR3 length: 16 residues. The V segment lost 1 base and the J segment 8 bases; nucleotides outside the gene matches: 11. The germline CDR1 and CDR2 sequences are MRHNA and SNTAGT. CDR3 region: CASSDWETGGVSGYTF. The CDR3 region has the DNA TGTGCCAGCAGTGACTGGGAAACAGGGGGCGTCTCGGGCTACACCTTC.

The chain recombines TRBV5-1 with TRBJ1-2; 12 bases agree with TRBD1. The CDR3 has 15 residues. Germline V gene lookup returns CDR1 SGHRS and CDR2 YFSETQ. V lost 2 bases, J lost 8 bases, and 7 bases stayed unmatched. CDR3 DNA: TGCGCCAGCAGCTTTGCCTCCGGGACAGGGGGCGGCTACACCTTC. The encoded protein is CASSFASGTGGGYTF.

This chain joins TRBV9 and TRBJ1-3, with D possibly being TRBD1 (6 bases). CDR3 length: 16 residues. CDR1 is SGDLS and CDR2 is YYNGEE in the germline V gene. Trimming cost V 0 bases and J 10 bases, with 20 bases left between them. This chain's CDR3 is CASSVDGRGGTTTIYF. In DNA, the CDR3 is TGTGCCAGCAGCGTAGATGGCAGAGGGGGTACCACGACCATATATTTT.

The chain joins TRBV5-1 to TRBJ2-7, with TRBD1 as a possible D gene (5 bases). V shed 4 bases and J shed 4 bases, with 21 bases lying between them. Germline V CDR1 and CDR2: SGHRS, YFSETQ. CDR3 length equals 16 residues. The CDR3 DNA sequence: TGCGCCAGCAGCCCGGATACTCCAAGGGGTTCTTACGAGCAGTACTTC. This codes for CASSPDTPRGSYEQYF. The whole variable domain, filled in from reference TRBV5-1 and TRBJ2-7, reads KAGVTQTPRYLIKTRGQQVTLSCSPISGHRSVSWYQQTPGQGLQFLFEYFSETQRNKGNFPGRFSGRQFSNSRSEMNVSTLELGDSALYLCASSPDTPRGSYEQYFGPGTRLTVT.

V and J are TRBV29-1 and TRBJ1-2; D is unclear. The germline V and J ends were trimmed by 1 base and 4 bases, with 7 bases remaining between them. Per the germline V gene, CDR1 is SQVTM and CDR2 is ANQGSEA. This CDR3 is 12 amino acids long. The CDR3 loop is CSVEVQPYGYTF. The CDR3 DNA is TGCAGCGTTGAAGTACAACCCTATGGCTACACCTTC.

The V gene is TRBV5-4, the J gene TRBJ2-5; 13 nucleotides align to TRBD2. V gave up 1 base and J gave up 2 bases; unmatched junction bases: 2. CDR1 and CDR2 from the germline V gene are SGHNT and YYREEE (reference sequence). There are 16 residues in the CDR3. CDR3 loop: CASSLWGLAGQETQYF. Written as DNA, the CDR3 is TGTGCCAGCAGCTTGTGGGGACTAGCGGGGCAAGAGACCCAGTACTTC.

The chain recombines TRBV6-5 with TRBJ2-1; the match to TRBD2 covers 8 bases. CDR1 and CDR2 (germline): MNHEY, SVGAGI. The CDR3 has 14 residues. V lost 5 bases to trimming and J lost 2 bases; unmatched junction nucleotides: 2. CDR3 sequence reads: CASSIAGTYNEQFF. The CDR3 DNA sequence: TGTGCCAGCAGTATAGCGGGGACCTACAATGAGCAGTTCTTC.

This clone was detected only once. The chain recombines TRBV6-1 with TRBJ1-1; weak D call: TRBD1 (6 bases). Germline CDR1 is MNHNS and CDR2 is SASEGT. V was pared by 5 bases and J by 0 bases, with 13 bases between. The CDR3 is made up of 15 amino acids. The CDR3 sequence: CASSLGQTMNTEAFF. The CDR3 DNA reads TGTGCCAGCAGTCTCGGACAGACCATGAACACTGAAGCTTTCTTT.

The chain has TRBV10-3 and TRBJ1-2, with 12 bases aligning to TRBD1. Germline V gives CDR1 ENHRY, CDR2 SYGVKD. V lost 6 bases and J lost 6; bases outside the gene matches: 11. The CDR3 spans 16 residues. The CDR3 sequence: CAIRTGTGGAPDGYTF. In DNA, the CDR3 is TGTGCCATCAGAACCGGGACAGGGGGCGCCCCGGATGGCTACACCTTC.

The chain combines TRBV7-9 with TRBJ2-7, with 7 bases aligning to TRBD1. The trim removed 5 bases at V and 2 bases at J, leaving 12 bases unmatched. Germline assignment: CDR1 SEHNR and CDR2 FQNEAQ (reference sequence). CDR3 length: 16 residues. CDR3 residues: CASSQVWDSAPYEQYF. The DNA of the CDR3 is TGTGCCAGCAGCCAGGTCTGGGACAGTGCTCCCTACGAGCAGTACTTC.

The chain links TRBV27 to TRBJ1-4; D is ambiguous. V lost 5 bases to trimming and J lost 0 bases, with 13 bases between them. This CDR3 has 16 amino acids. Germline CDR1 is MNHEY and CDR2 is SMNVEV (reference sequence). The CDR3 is CASSLERRATNEKLFF. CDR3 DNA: TGTGCCAGCAGTCTGGAGAGACGTGCAACTAATGAAAAACTGTTTTTT.

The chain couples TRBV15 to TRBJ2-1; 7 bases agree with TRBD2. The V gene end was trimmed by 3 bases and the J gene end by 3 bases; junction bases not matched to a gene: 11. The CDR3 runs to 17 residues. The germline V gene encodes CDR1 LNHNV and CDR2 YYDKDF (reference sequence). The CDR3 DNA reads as TGTGCCACCAGCAGGGACCCCCCCGGGACTATCTACAATGAGCAGTTCTTC. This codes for CATSRDPPGTIYNEQFF.

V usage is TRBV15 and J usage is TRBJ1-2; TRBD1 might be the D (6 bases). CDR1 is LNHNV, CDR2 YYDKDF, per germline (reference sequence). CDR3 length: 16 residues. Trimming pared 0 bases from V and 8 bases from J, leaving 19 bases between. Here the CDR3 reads CATSRDHQGMVEGYTF. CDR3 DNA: TGTGCCACCAGCAGAGATCATCAGGGGATGGTGGAGGGCTACACCTTC.